The rows below give T cell receptor beta chains drawn from one sample of a study of lymphopenia after photon versus proton radiotherapy. Assay used: immunoSEQ multiplex PCR; TCRdb lists only in-frame clones, some missing. This table holds around 20,000 clones, around 85% found once. The sequenced sample was peripheral blood, obtained from a patient treated with photon-based radiotherapy. These receptors were taken from a man in his sixties with pancreatic cancer. CDR3s include the opening cysteine and the closing phenylalanine or tryptophan. The D gene is left open where the match is weak. Clone size, where shown, is once, few, many, or a class for clones that have expanded.

D gene: -
clone size: -
J gene: TRBJ2-3
V gene: TRBV18
CDR3 DNA: TGTGCCAGCTCACCGGGGGGCACAGATACGCAGTATTTT
CDR3 protein: CASSPGGTDTQYF

D gene: -
clone size: -
J gene: TRBJ2-5
V gene: TRBV5-5
CDR3 DNA: TGTGCCAGCAGCCGGGACTCCCCCGGGGAGACCCAGTACTTC
CDR3 protein: CASSRDSPGETQYF

D gene: TRBD1
clone size: -
J gene: TRBJ2-7
V gene: TRBV19
CDR3 DNA: TGTGCCAGTGCAAGGACAGGGCCCTACGAGCAGTACTTC
CDR3 protein: CASARTGPYEQYF

D gene: -
clone size: -
J gene: TRBJ1-6
V gene: TRBV7-3
CDR3 DNA: TGTGCCAGCAGCGAAAGGAGGAACGGTTCACCCCTCCACTTT
CDR3 protein: CASSERRNGSPLHF

D gene: -
clone size: -
J gene: TRBJ1-5
V gene: TRBV2
CDR3 DNA: TGTGCCAGCACGGGCGGGGGCGGTCAGCCCCAGCATTTT
CDR3 protein: CASTGGGGQPQHF

D gene: TRBD1
clone size: once
J gene: TRBJ1-4
V gene: TRBV6-1
CDR3 DNA: TGTGCCAGCAGTGACGCCGCGACAGGGTATAATGAAAAACTGTTTTTT
CDR3 protein: CASSDAATGYNEKLFF

D gene: TRBD2
clone size: -
J gene: TRBJ2-7
V gene: TRBV7-8
CDR3 DNA: TGTGCCAGCAGTTCCCGACATCGGACTAGCGGGGGGGCCTACGAGCAGTACTTC
CDR3 protein: CASSSRHRTSGGAYEQYF

D gene: -
clone size: -
J gene: TRBJ1-4
V gene: TRBV5-5
CDR3 DNA: TGTGCCAGCAGCTTGGAGGGGCTGGCGGCAACTAATGAAAAACTGTTTTTT
CDR3 protein: CASSLEGLAATNEKLFF

D gene: -
clone size: once
J gene: TRBJ2-5
V gene: TRBV4-1
CDR3 DNA: TGCGCCAGTTCAAGGCTGGTCCAAGAGACCCAGTACTTC
CDR3 protein: CASSRLVQETQYF

D gene: -
clone size: -
J gene: TRBJ2-7
V gene: TRBV5-4
CDR3 DNA: TGTGCCAGCATGAATCTGGGCGTCGGAAGCTCCTACGAGCAGTACTTC
CDR3 protein: CASMNLGVGSSYEQYF

D gene: -
clone size: -
J gene: TRBJ2-7
V gene: TRBV19
CDR3 DNA: TGTGCCAGTAGTATAGGACGCCGGGGTTCCTACGAGCAGTACTTC
CDR3 protein: CASSIGRRGSYEQYF

D gene: -
clone size: -
J gene: TRBJ2-3
V gene: TRBV18
CDR3 DNA: TGTGCCAGCTCACCCCCTAGCACAGATACGCAGTATTTT
CDR3 protein: CASSPPSTDTQYF

D gene: -
clone size: -
J gene: TRBJ1-2
V gene: TRBV6-5
CDR3 DNA: TGTGCCAGCAGTTACAATCGGGACGGAGGGGACTATGGCTACACCTTC
CDR3 protein: CASSYNRDGGDYGYTF

D gene: TRBD2
clone size: once
J gene: TRBJ2-3
V gene: TRBV11-3
CDR3 DNA: TGTGCCAGCAGTCCTACTAGCGCCGAGGGAAATACGCAGTATTTT
CDR3 protein: CASSPTSAEGNTQYF

D gene: TRBD2
clone size: -
J gene: TRBJ2-7
V gene: TRBV5-6
CDR3 DNA: TGTGCCAGCAGCCCAACTAGCGGGAGGACCTACGAGCAGTACTTC
CDR3 protein: CASSPTSGRTYEQYF

D gene: -
clone size: -
J gene: TRBJ2-5
V gene: TRBV7-2
CDR3 DNA: TGTGCCAGCAGCTTAGGAAGAATCCAAGAGACCCAGTACTTC
CDR3 protein: CASSLGRIQETQYF

D gene: TRBD1
clone size: -
J gene: TRBJ2-7
V gene: TRBV7-4
CDR3 DNA: TGTGCCAGCAGCTACCGCCCGGGACAGGGGGCTTCCTACGAACAGTACTTC
CDR3 protein: CASSYRPGQGASYEQYF

D gene: -
clone size: -
J gene: TRBJ1-2
V gene: TRBV11-2
CDR3 DNA: TGTGCCAGCAGCTTGGGGGCCTCTAACTATGGCTACACCTTC
CDR3 protein: CASSLGASNYGYTF

D gene: TRBD1
clone size: -
J gene: TRBJ1-1
V gene: TRBV7-3
CDR3 DNA: TGTGCCAGCAGCTCGGGACAGCCTAACACTGAAGCTTTCTTT
CDR3 protein: CASSSGQPNTEAFF

D gene: TRBD2
clone size: -
J gene: TRBJ2-7
V gene: TRBV6-4
CDR3 DNA: TGTGCCAGCAGGGGACTGGCGGGGGTCTTCTACGAGCAGTACTTC
CDR3 protein: CASRGLAGVFYEQYF

D gene: -
clone size: -
J gene: TRBJ2-5
V gene: TRBV5-1
CDR3 DNA: TGCGCCAGCAGCTTGGGGTGGTCTTGGGGGACCCAAGAGACCCAGTACTTC
CDR3 protein: CASSLGWSWGTQETQYF

D gene: TRBD2
clone size: few
J gene: TRBJ2-2
V gene: TRBV19
CDR3 DNA: TGTGCCAGTAGTATCCCCCCCCCACGTGGACTAGCGGGGGGAGGGACCGGGGAGCTGTTTTTT
CDR3 protein: CASSIPPPRGLAGGGTGELFF

D gene: -
clone size: -
J gene: TRBJ2-7
V gene: TRBV5-1
CDR3 DNA: TGCGCCAGCAGCTCAGGGGTCTCCTACGAGCAGTACTTC
CDR3 protein: CASSSGVSYEQYF

D gene: -
clone size: -
J gene: TRBJ1-2
V gene: TRBV4-2
CDR3 DNA: TGTGCCAGCAGCCAAGGGAATTGGGGCTACACCTTC
CDR3 protein: CASSQGNWGYTF

D gene: -
clone size: -
J gene: TRBJ1-6
V gene: TRBV5-5
CDR3 DNA: TGTGCCAGCAGCTTGGCCCCAGACTTCACGCCCTCCTATAATTCACCCCTCCACTTT
CDR3 protein: CASSLAPDFTPSYNSPLHF

D gene: -
clone size: -
J gene: TRBJ2-5
V gene: TRBV5-1
CDR3 DNA: TGCGCCAGCAGCTTGGAGGGTCAAGAGACCCAGTACTTC
CDR3 protein: CASSLEGQETQYF

D gene: -
clone size: -
J gene: TRBJ2-7
V gene: TRBV2
CDR3 DNA: TGTGCCAGCAGTGAGAGGGGTAGGGCCTACGAGCAGTACTTC
CDR3 protein: CASSERGRAYEQYF

D gene: -
clone size: -
J gene: TRBJ2-7
V gene: TRBV4-2
CDR3 DNA: TGTGCCAGCAGCCCCCAGAAAAGTAGGTCCTACGAGCAGTACTTC
CDR3 protein: CASSPQKSRSYEQYF

D gene: -
clone size: -
J gene: TRBJ2-1
V gene: TRBV12-2
CDR3 DNA: TGTGCAAGTCGCTCCACTTGGTCAGCCTACAATGAGCAGTTCTTC
CDR3 protein: CASRSTWSAYNEQFF

D gene: -
clone size: -
J gene: TRBJ1-2
V gene: TRBV11-2
CDR3 DNA: TGTGCCAGCAGCTTAGGGCCAGCAATTCAGGCTGGCTACACCTTC
CDR3 protein: CASSLGPAIQAGYTF

D gene: -
clone size: -
J gene: TRBJ1-2
V gene: TRBV5-6
CDR3 DNA: TGTGCCAGCAGCTTGGTGTGGTCATGGGCTAGGGTCGATGGCTACACCTTC
CDR3 protein: CASSLVWSWARVDGYTF

D gene: -
clone size: -
J gene: TRBJ1-1
V gene: TRBV12-5
CDR3 DNA: TGTGCTAGTCGCAGGCTCACTGAAGCTTTCTTT
CDR3 protein: CASRRLTEAFF

D gene: -
clone size: -
J gene: TRBJ2-1
V gene: TRBV15
CDR3 DNA: TGTGCCACCAGCAGAGTAGACGACGGTTACAATGAGCAGTTCTTC
CDR3 protein: CATSRVDDGYNEQFF